The next 32 T cell receptor beta chains were all read from a single sample in a study of blood T cell repertoires in COVID-19. Here immunoSEQ multiplex PCR was the method, and the copy in TCRdb shows in-frame clones only, minus some. Of about 140,000 clones in the sample, about 80% are singletons; the top ten hold 7.5% to 8.5%. Sequenced material: peripheral blood. The receptors originated from a human donor in a cohort sampled during active COVID-19.

This chain links TRBV9 with TRBJ2-5, with D possibly TRBD2 on 7 matching bases. Between the trimmed V and J ends, which lost 5 bases and 2 bases, there was a span of 16 bases. The CDR3 extends over 15 amino acids. CDR1 is SGDLS, CDR2 YYNGEE, per germline. CDR3 sequence: CASSDRGGDQETQYF. The DNA for the CDR3 is TGTGCCAGCAGTGATAGGGGGGGTGATCAAGAGACCCAGTACTTC.

J is TRBJ2-3 and V is TRBV19, with 14 bases identical to TRBD2. CDR1 is LNHDA and CDR2 is SQIVND in the germline V gene (reference sequence). V was pared by 10 bases and J by 3 bases, with 9 bases of the junction left unmatched. This CDR3 is built from 16 residues. Here the CDR3 reads CATDEGLAGETDTQYF. As DNA, the CDR3 is TGTGCCACCGACGAGGGACTAGCGGGGGAAACAGATACGCAGTATTTT.

The V and J genes are TRBV6-5 and TRBJ1-3; D is uncertain. The germline gives CDR1 MNHEY, CDR2 SVGAGI. The CDR3 has 14 amino acids. V lost 6 bases to trimming and J lost 3 bases, with 12 bases between them. The CDR3 DNA reads as TGTGCCAGCAGCCTCGGAGAGTTTGGAAACACCATATATTTT. Its translation is CASSLGEFGNTIYF.

The chain uses TRBV6-5 and TRBJ2-7, with unresolved D. Trimming removed 6 bases at V and 2 bases at J, with 17 bases between. Looked up from germline, CDR1 is MNHEY and CDR2 is SVGAGI. This CDR3 region has 15 residues. CDR3 loop: CASSRFAVSPYEQYF. The CDR3 nucleotides are TGTGCCAGCAGCCGCTTTGCAGTTTCCCCCTACGAGCAGTACTTC.

The genes are TRBV6-6 and TRBJ2-1; D might be TRBD2 (6 bases). CDR1 is MNHNY and CDR2 is SVGAGI in the germline V gene (reference sequence). This CDR3 comprises 15 residues. Trimming stripped 6 bases from V and 2 bases from J, with 14 bases between. CDR3 loop: CASSLTSRAYNEQFF. The CDR3 DNA sequence: TGTGCCAGCAGCTTAACTAGCCGAGCCTACAATGAGCAGTTCTTC.

This clone has just a few counts. J is TRBJ2-7 and V is TRBV5-4, with unresolved D. The CDR3 covers 14 residues. Germline V lookup: CDR1 SGHNT, CDR2 YYREEE (reference sequence). Trimming took 1 base from V and 0 from J, leaving 8 bases between them. The CDR3 is CASSLPSPSYEQYF. CDR3 in DNA: TGTGCCAGCAGCTTGCCTTCTCCCTCCTACGAGCAGTACTTC. The full variable domain, rest sourced from reference TRBV5-4 and TRBJ2-7, is ETGVTQSPTHLIKTRGQQVTLRCSSQSGHNTVSWYQQALGQGPQFIFQYYREEENGRGNFPPRFSGLQFPNYSSELNVNALELDDSALYLCASSLPSPSYEQYFGPGTRLTVT.

The V call is TRBV4-2, the J call TRBJ2-3, with 11 bases matching TRBD2. V was clipped by 0 bases and J by 2 bases; unmatched bases: 4. Germline values: CDR1 LGHNA, CDR2 YNFKEQ. The CDR3 sequence is 17 residues long. CDR3 loop: CASSQEIAGGLTDTQYF. DNA of the CDR3: TGTGCCAGCAGCCAAGAAATAGCGGGGGGGCTCACAGATACGCAGTATTTT.

The chain carries TRBV11-2 and TRBJ2-7, with a weak D call TRBD1 (6 bases). Deletions cut 5 bases from V and 0 bases from J, with 11 bases between. Germline V CDR1 and CDR2: SGHAT, FQNNGV. The CDR3 is 14 residues long. As DNA, the CDR3 is TGTGCCAGCAGCCAGGGGCCCGCCTCCTACGAGCAGTACTTC. Translating it yields CASSQGPASYEQYF.

V gene TRBV16 combines with J gene TRBJ1-3; D is undetermined. The V and J ends lost 0 bases and 0 bases respectively, with 12 bases between them. CDR1 and CDR2 from the germline V gene are KGHSY and FQNENV. The CDR3 is 17 residues long. CDR3 bases: TGTGCCAGCAGCCAATCCCACAGCAGAGCCTCTGGAAACACCATATATTTT. Translated: CASSQSHSRASGNTIYF. Looking up the rest from reference TRBV16 and TRBJ1-3 gives the full variable domain: GEEVAQTPKHLVRGEGQKAKLYCAPIKGHSYVFWYQQVLKNEFKFLISFQNENVFDETGMPKERFSAKCLPNSPCSLEIQATKLEDSAVYFCASSQSHSRASGNTIYFGEGSWLTVV.

The chain links TRBV18 to TRBJ2-7; 8 positions agree with TRBD1. Germline-derived CDR1 and CDR2 are KGHSH and LQKENI. This CDR3 has 14 amino acids. V lost 3 bases and J lost 2; bases outside the gene matches: 3. Here the CDR3 reads CASSPGDRPYEQYF. CDR3 DNA sequence: TGTGCCAGCTCACCGGGGGACAGGCCCTACGAGCAGTACTTC.

This clone was found once. J is TRBJ1-1 and V is TRBV6-5; 8 bases are shared with TRBD1. V shed 4 bases and J 1 base; nucleotides not matched to a gene: 5. The CDR3 is 15 residues long. Germline V lookup: CDR1 MNHEY, CDR2 SVGAGI. CDR3 DNA: TGTGCCAGCAGTTCGACAGGGGCCAAGAACACTGAAGCTTTCTTT. Protein product: CASSSTGAKNTEAFF.

The chain is built from TRBV4-1 and TRBJ2-1, with D possibly being TRBD2 (6 bases). CDR3 length equals 15 residues. Germline V gene sequence: CDR1 MGHRA, CDR2 YSYEKL. V was pared by 2 bases and J by 9 bases, with 17 bases between. The CDR3 sequence: CASSQPLARMGEQFF. Here the CDR3 DNA reads TGCGCCAGCAGCCAACCACTAGCAAGGATGGGTGAGCAGTTCTTC.

This chain joins TRBV28 and TRBJ1-5; 8 bases are shared with TRBD1. This CDR3 is 15 amino acids long. Germline V gene lookup returns CDR1 MDHEN and CDR2 SYDVKM. V lost 5 bases and J lost 2; bases outside the gene matches: 5. CDR3 in amino acids: CASSTGGGRNQPQHF. CDR3 in DNA: TGTGCCAGCAGTACAGGGGGGGGGCGCAATCAGCCCCAGCATTTT. Together with reference TRBV28 and TRBJ1-5, the CDR3 gives the full variable domain: DVKVTQSSRYLVKRTGEKVFLECVQDMDHENMFWYRQDPGLGLRLIYFSYDVKMKEKGDIPEGYSVSREKKERFSLILESASTNQTSMYLCASSTGGGRNQPQHFGDGTRLSIL.

In this sample, this clone turned up once. The rearrangement joins TRBV7-2 to TRBJ1-1, with 7 nucleotides matching TRBD1. The V segment lost 4 bases and the J segment 3 bases; nucleotides outside the gene matches: 17. The CDR3 length is 18 residues. In germline, CDR1 is SGHTA, CDR2 FQGNSA. CDR3 residues: CASSSATGIYYQDTEAFF. DNA of the CDR3: TGTGCCAGCAGCTCAGCGACAGGGATTTATTATCAGGACACTGAAGCTTTCTTT.

This sequence joins TRBV10-3 and TRBJ2-5; 11 bases are a match to TRBD2. The CDR3 extends over 15 amino acids. CDR1 is ENHRY and CDR2 is SYGVKD in the germline V gene. The J segment lost 2 bases and the V segment lost 6 bases, leaving 5 bases of the junction unmatched. CDR3 DNA sequence: TGTGCCATCAGCTTGACTAGCGGGGTGCAAGAGACCCAGTACTTC. It translates to CAISLTSGVQETQYF.

V and J are TRBV15 and TRBJ2-2; TRBD2 matches at 7 bases. The CDR3 has 14 residues. Germline loops: CDR1 LNHNV, CDR2 YYDKDF (reference sequence). J gave up 7 bases and V 5 bases, and 7 bases lay outside the gene matches. CDR3 loop: CATSGTRGVGELFF. CDR3 DNA: TGTGCCACCAGCGGGACTCGGGGGGTCGGGGAGCTGTTTTTT. The complete variable domain, with remaining parts taken from reference TRBV15 and TRBJ2-2, reads DAMVIQNPRYQVTQFGKPVTLSCSQTLNHNVMYWYQQKSSQAPKLLFHYYDKDFNNEADTPDNFQSRRPNTSFCFLDIRSPGLGDTAMYLCATSGTRGVGELFFGEGSRLTVL.

The chain employs TRBV2 and TRBJ2-7; 10 bases are a match to TRBD2. The CDR3 consists of 13 residues. Per the germline V gene, CDR1 is SNHLY and CDR2 is FYNNEI. Trimming removed 1 base from V and 6 bases from J; junction bases left unmatched: 0. The chain's CDR3 is CASSEVAGGEQYF. The DNA of the CDR3 is TGTGCCAGCAGTGAAGTAGCGGGGGGCGAGCAGTACTTC.

The genes are TRBV7-2 and TRBJ2-3; no firm D call. The CDR3 loop spans 16 amino acids. V dropped 0 bases and J dropped 1 base, with 11 bases sitting between them. CDR1 SGHTA and CDR2 FQGNSA come from the germline V gene. The CDR3 sequence: CASSLAVAPGTDTQYF. CDR3 nucleotides: TGTGCCAGCAGCTTAGCGGTAGCCCCCGGCACAGATACGCAGTATTTT.

This rearrangement joins TRBV7-2 to TRBJ2-7, with 9 bases fitting TRBD1. V shed 4 bases and J 2 bases; nucleotides not matched to a gene: 6. The germline gives CDR1 SGHTA, CDR2 FQGNSA. The CDR3 is 15 residues long. CDR3 protein: CASSWTGVEAYEQYF. CDR3 coding DNA: TGTGCCAGCAGCTGGACAGGGGTGGAAGCCTACGAGCAGTACTTC.

This clone was seen a single time. The chain combines TRBV10-3 with TRBJ1-4; 9 bases align to TRBD1. This CDR3 comprises 17 residues. The germline V gene has CDR1 ENHRY and CDR2 SYGVKD. Germline trimming cut 3 bases from V and 6 bases from J; bases unmatched to any gene: 11. CDR3 region: CAISDRGDRTGDEKLFF. The CDR3 region has the DNA TGTGCCATCAGTGACCGAGGAGATAGGACAGGGGATGAAAAACTGTTTTTT.

There are a few counts of this clone. The CDR3 protein is CASSSKQGSDTQYF. The CDR3 nucleotides are TGTGCCAGCAGCTCGAAGCAGGGATCAGATACGCAGTATTTT. The rearrangement links TRBV7-3 to TRBJ2-3; possible D gene TRBD1, 5 bases. This CDR3 comprises 14 residues. Germline CDR1 is SGHTA and CDR2 is FQGTGA. V was shortened by 4 bases and J by 4 bases, with 12 bases between the two germline ends.

The gene calls are TRBV7-9 and TRBJ1-1; D not resolved. Germline V gene data show CDR1 as SEHNR and CDR2 as FQNEAQ (reference sequence). With 8 bases removed from V and 5 bases from J, the gap between germline ends came to 12 bases. The CDR3 sequence is 12 residues long. The CDR3 protein is CASGDRSTEAFF. For the CDR3, the DNA is TGTGCCAGCGGAGACCGGAGTACTGAAGCTTTCTTT. Together with reference TRBV7-9 and TRBJ1-1, the CDR3 gives the full variable domain: DTGVSQNPRHKITKRGQNVTFRCDPISEHNRLYWYRQTLGQGPEFLTYFQNEAQLEKSRLLSDRFSAERPKGSFSTLEIQRTEQGDSAMYLCASGDRSTEAFFGQGTRLTVV.

The genes are TRBV7-9 and TRBJ1-4, with a tentative D call TRBD1 (5 bases). V shed 3 bases and J shed 7 bases, with 15 bases lying between them. This CDR3 is 15 amino acids long. Germline CDR1 is SEHNR and CDR2 is FQNEAQ (reference sequence). CDR3 DNA: TGTGCCAGCAGCTTCGAAGACAGTAGTTTTGAAAAACTGTTTTTT. Amino acids: CASSFEDSSFEKLFF.

This clone came up once. The rearrangement joins TRBV7-3 to TRBJ2-7; the match to TRBD1 covers 9 bases. With V trimmed by 0 bases and J by 4 bases, 4 bases remained unmatched. This CDR3 has 15 amino acids. The germline gives CDR1 SGHTA, CDR2 FQGTGA. CDR3 DNA sequence: TGTGCCAGCAGCTTAACGACAGGGGGGGCTTACGAGCAGTACTTC. Residues: CASSLTTGGAYEQYF.

The chain uses TRBV12-5 and TRBJ1-1; D is undetermined. The CDR3 runs 13 residues. The germline gives CDR1 LGHNT, CDR2 FRNRAP. The germline V and J ends were trimmed by 1 base and 7 bases, with 10 bases remaining between them. For the CDR3, the DNA is TGTGCTAGTGGTTTGGAGCCAACAGATGAAGCTTTCTTT. Translation: CASGLEPTDEAFF.

This clone was picked up one time. The chain uses TRBV7-8 and TRBJ1-3; D is perhaps TRBD1 (5 bases). Trimming took off 3 bases at V and 3 bases at J, with 15 bases between the two ends. In germline, CDR1 is SGHVS, CDR2 FQNEAQ. The CDR3 is made up of 16 amino acids. CDR3 sequence: CASSFPQGSFGNTIYF. For the CDR3, the DNA is TGTGCCAGCAGCTTTCCTCAGGGCAGCTTTGGAAACACCATATATTTT. The full variable domain, rest sourced from reference TRBV7-8 and TRBJ1-3, is GAGVSQSPRYKVAKRGQDVALRCDPISGHVSLFWYQQALGQGPEFLTYFQNEAQLDKSGLPSDRFFAERPEGSVSTLKIQRTQQEDSAVYLCASSFPQGSFGNTIYFGEGSWLTVV.

This rearrangement joins TRBV5-1 to TRBJ2-1; D is ambiguous. V dropped 4 bases and J dropped 5 bases, with 19 bases sitting between them. The CDR3 spans 16 residues. Per the germline V gene, CDR1 is SGHRS and CDR2 is YFSETQ. As DNA, the CDR3 is TGCGCCAGCAGCCCCCGATACCTGCCTCGGGACAATGAGCAGTTCTTC. Translating gives CASSPRYLPRDNEQFF.

A word on this clone: The junction and the germline gene differ at one end; a read error may be behind it. The gene calls are TRBV7-7 and TRBJ2-7, with D hard to call. The CDR3 has 13 residues. Germline CDR1 SSHAT, CDR2 FNYEAQ (reference sequence). The CDR3 bases are TGTGCTAGCAGCTTCACCCTTGGCAACGAGCAGTACTTC. Protein: CASSFTLGNEQYF.

The V and J genes are TRBV4-1 and TRBJ2-3; 9 bases agree with TRBD2. Germline CDR1 reads MGHRA; CDR2 reads YSYEKL. The CDR3 sequence is 16 residues long. With V trimmed by 1 base and J by 1 base, 3 bases remained unmatched. CDR3 region: CASSQAGGGGTDTQYF. The CDR3 coding sequence is TGCGCCAGCAGCCAAGCGGGCGGGGGGGGCACAGATACGCAGTATTTT.

The J gene is TRBJ1-5, the V gene TRBV28; 7 bases fit TRBD1. Losses at the gene ends were 5 bases for V and 7 bases for J; bases not matched to a gene: 11. CDR1 is MDHEN and CDR2 is SYDVKM in the germline V gene. CDR3 length: 15 residues. Here the CDR3 reads CASSGDRQGTQPQHF. Here the CDR3 DNA reads TGTGCCAGCAGTGGGGACCGACAGGGCACCCAGCCCCAGCATTTT.

The genes are TRBV7-9 and TRBJ2-1, with D possibly TRBD2 on 5 matching bases. CDR3 length equals 14 residues. The germline gives CDR1 SEHNR, CDR2 FQNEAQ (reference sequence). V was shortened by 3 bases and J by 3 bases, with 9 bases between the two germline ends. CDR3 nucleotides: TGTGCCAGCAGCTTTACCGCGGGCTACAATGAGCAGTTCTTC. The encoded protein is CASSFTAGYNEQFF.

The J gene is TRBJ1-1, the V gene TRBV29-1, with 7 bases matching TRBD1. This CDR3 region has 13 residues. CDR1 is SQVTM, CDR2 ANQGSEA, per germline. The V and J ends lost 6 bases and 1 base, in that order; junction bases with no gene match: 5. The CDR3 sequence: CSVGQTSNTEAFF. CDR3 coding DNA: TGCAGCGTGGGACAGACCTCGAACACTGAAGCTTTCTTT.